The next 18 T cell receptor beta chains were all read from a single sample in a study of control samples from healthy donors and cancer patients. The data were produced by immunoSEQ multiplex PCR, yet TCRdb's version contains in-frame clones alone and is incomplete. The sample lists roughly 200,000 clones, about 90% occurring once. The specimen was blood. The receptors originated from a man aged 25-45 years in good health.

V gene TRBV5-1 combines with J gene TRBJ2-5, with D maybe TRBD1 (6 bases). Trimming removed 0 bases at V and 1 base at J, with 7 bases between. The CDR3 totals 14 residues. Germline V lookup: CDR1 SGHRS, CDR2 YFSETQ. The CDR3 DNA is TGCGCCAGCAGCTTGGGGGGGCCCCAAGAGACCCAGTACTTC. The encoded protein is CASSLGGPQETQYF.

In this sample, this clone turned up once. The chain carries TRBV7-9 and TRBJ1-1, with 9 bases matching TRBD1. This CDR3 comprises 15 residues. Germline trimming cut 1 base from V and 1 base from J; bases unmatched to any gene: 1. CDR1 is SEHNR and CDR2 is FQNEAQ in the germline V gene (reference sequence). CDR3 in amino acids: CASSLVGQGNTEAFF. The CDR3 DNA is TGTGCCAGCAGCTTAGTGGGACAGGGGAACACTGAAGCTTTCTTT. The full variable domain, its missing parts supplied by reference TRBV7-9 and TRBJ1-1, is DTGVSQNPRHKITKRGQNVTFRCDPISEHNRLYWYRQTLGQGPEFLTYFQNEAQLEKSRLLSDRFSAERPKGSFSTLEIQRTEQGDSAMYLCASSLVGQGNTEAFFGQGTRLTVV.

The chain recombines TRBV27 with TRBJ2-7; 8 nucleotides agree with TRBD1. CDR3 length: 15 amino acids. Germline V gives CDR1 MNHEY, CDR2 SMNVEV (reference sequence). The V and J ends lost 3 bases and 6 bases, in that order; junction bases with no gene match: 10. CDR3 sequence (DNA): TGTGCCAGCAGTTTCTGGGGAAGGACAGGGCCCGAGCAGTACTTC. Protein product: CASSFWGRTGPEQYF.

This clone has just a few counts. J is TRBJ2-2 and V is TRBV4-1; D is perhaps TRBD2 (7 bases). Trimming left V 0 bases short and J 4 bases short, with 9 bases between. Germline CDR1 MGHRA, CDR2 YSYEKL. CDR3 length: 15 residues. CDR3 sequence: CASSQDRGATGELFF. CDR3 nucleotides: TGCGCCAGCAGCCAAGATCGGGGGGCCACCGGGGAGCTGTTTTTT.

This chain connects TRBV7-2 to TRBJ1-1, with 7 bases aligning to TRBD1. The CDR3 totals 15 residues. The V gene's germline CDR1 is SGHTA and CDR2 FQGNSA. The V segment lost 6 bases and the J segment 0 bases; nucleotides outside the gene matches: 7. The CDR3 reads CASRNRGGLNTEAFF. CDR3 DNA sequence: TGTGCCAGCAGAAACAGGGGAGGATTGAACACTGAAGCTTTCTTT.

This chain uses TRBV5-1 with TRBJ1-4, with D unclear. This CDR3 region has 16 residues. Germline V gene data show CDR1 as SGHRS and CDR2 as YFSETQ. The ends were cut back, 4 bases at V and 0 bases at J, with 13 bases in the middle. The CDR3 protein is CASSIGSGTTNEKLFF. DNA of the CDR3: TGCGCCAGCAGCATCGGGTCGGGAACAACTAATGAAAAACTGTTTTTT.

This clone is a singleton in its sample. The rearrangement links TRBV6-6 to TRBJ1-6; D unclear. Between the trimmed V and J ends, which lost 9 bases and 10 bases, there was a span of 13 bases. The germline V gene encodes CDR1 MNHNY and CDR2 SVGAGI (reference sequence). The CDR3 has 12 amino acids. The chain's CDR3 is CASTDKNSPLHF. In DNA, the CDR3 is TGTGCCAGTACCGACAAAAACTCACCCCTCCACTTT.

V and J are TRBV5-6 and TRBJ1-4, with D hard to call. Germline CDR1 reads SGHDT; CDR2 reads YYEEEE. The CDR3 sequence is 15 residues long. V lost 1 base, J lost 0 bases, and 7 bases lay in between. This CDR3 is CASSLRRTTNEKLFF. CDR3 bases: TGTGCCAGCAGCTTGCGTAGGACAACTAATGAAAAACTGTTTTTT.

For the CDR3, the DNA is TGTGCCAGCAGTTTCACCCCCCTCTCTGGCTACACCTTC. It yields the protein CASSFTPLSGYTF. This chain connects TRBV27 to TRBJ1-2; D is ambiguous. Germline V gene sequence: CDR1 MNHEY, CDR2 SMNVEV (reference sequence). The V gene lost 3 bases and the J gene lost 7 bases, with 12 bases spanning the gap. The CDR3 has 13 residues.

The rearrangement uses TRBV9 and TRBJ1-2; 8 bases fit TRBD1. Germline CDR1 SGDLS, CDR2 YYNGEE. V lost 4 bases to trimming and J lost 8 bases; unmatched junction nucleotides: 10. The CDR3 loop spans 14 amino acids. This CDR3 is CASSSDSRDRGYTF. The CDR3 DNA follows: TGTGCCAGCAGCTCGGACAGCCGGGACAGGGGCTACACCTTC.

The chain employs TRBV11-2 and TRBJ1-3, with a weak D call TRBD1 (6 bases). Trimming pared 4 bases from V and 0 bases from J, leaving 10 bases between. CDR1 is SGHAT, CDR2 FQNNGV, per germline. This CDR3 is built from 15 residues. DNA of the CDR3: TGTGCCAGCAGCTGGACAGTTCTCTCTGGAAACACCATATATTTT. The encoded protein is CASSWTVLSGNTIYF.

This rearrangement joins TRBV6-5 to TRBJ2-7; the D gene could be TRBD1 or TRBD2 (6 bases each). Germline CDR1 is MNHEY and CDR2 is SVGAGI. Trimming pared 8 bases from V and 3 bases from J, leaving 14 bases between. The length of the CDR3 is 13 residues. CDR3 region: CASAQGRGYEQYF. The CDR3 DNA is TGTGCCAGCGCGCAGGGGCGGGGCTACGAGCAGTACTTC.

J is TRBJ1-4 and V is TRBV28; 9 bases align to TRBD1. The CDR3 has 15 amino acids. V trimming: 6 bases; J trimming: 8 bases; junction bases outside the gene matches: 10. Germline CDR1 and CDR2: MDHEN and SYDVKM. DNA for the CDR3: TGTGCCAGCAGACCAACAGGGGGCGGGTCGGAAAAACTGTTTTTT. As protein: CASRPTGGGSEKLFF.

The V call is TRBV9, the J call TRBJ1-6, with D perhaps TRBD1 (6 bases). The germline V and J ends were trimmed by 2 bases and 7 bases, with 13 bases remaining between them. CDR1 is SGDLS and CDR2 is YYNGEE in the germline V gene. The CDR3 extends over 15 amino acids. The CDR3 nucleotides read TGTGCCAGCAGCGTCGGGACATTCGGCAATTCACCCCTCCACTTT. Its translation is CASSVGTFGNSPLHF.

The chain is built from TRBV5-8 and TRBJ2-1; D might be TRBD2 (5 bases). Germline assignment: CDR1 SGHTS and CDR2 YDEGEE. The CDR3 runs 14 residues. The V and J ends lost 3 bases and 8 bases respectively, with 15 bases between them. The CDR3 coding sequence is TGTGCCAGCAGCTCCAGGCCAGAGAGGGATGAGCAGTTCTTC. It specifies CASSSRPERDEQFF.

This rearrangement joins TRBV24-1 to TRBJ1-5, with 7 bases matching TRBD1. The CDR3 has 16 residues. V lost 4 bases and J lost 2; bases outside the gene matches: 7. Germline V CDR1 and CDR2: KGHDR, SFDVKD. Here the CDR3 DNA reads TGTGCCACCAGTGACTCAGGGGGGACCGGCAATCAGCCCCAGCATTTT. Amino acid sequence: CATSDSGGTGNQPQHF.

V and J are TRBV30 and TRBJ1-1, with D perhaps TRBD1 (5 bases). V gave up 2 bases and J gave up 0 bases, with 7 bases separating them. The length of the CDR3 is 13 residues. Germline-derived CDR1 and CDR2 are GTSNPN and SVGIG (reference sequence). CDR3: CAWSRGMNTEAFF. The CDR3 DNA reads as TGTGCCTGGAGTCGGGGGATGAACACTGAAGCTTTCTTT.

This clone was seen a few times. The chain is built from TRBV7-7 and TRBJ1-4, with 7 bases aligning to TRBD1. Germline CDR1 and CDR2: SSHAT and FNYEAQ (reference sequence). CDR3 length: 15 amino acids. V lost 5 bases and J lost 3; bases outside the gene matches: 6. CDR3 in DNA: TGTGCCAGCAGCCGATGGACAGGTCCTAATGAAAAACTGTTTTTT. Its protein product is CASSRWTGPNEKLFF.